In its sample, the clone carrying this T cell receptor (beta chain) was seen once. This sample was included in a study of blood T cell repertoires in COVID-19. Germline values: CDR1 SGHTA, CDR2 FQGNSA. The CDR3 has 19 amino acids. V was pared by 3 bases and J by 0 bases, with 9 bases of the junction left unmatched. The table came from immunoSEQ multiplex PCR; TCRdb's copy has only in-frame clones and leaves some out. The repertoire consists of about 250,000 clones, with 65% to 85% occurring once and the leading ten covering around 25%. The V and J genes are TRBV7-2 and TRBJ2-4; 12 bases align to TRBD1. This clonotype was sampled from a middle-aged man with acute or convalescent COVID-19. The material sequenced was peripheral blood. The CDR3 nucleotides read TGTGCCAGCAGCTTTACCGGGACAGGGGGCGGAATAGCCAAAAACATTCAGTACTTC. Amino acids: CASSFTGTGGGIAKNIQYF. Full variable domain (missing parts from reference TRBV7-2 and TRBJ2-4): GAGVSQSPSNKVTEKGKDVELRCDPISGHTALYWYRQSLGQGLEFLIYFQGNSAPDKSGLPSDRFSAERTGGSVSTLTIQRTQQEDSAVYLCASSFTGTGGGIAKNIQYFGAGTRLSVL.